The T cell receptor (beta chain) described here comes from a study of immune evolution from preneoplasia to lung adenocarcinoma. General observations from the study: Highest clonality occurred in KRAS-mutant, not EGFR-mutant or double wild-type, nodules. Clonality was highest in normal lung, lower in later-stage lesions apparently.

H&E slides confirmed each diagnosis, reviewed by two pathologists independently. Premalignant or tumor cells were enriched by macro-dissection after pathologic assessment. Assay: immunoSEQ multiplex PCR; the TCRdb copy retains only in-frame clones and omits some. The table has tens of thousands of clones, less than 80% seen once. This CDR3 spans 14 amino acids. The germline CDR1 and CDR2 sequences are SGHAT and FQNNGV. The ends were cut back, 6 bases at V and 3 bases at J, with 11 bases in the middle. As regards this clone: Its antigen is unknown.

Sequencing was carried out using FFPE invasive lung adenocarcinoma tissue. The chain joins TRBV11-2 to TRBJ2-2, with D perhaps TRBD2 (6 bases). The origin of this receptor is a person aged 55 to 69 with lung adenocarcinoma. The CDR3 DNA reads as TGTGCCAGCAGTTTGAGACTAGACACCGGGGAGCTGTTTTTT. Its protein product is CASSLRLDTGELFF.